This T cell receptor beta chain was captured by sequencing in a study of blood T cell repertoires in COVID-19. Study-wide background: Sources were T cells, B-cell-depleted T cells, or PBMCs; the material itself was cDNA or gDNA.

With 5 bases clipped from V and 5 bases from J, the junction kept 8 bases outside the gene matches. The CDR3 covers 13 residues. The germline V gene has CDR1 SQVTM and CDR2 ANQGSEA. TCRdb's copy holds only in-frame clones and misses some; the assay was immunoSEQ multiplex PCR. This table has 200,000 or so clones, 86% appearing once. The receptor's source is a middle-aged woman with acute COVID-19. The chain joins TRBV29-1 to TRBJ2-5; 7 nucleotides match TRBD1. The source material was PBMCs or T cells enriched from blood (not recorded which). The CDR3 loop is CSVKTGVGETQYF. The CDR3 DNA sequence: TGCAGCGTTAAAACAGGGGTGGGGGAGACCCAGTACTTC.